A single sample gave rise to the 20 T cell receptor beta chains below, sequenced in a study of cytomegalovirus exposure and HLA in healthy donors. A multiplex PCR was run with 60 Vbeta primers and 13 Jbeta primers. Method: immunoSEQ multiplex PCR; TCRdb's copy keeps in-frame clones and lacks some. The table shows 150,000 to 200,000 clones, with 62% occurring only once. Sequencing was done on a sample of PBMCs. These receptors were taken from a man between 40 and 49 years old in good health and CMV-seronegative.

The V call is TRBV6-5, the J call TRBJ1-1; TRBD1 aligns across 7 bases. The CDR3 length is 13 residues. Per germline, CDR1 MNHEY and CDR2 SVGAGI. The J segment lost 3 bases and the V segment lost 8 bases, leaving 6 bases of the junction unmatched. The CDR3 reads CASARQGDTEAFF. The CDR3 DNA follows: TGTGCCAGCGCCAGACAGGGAGACACTGAAGCTTTCTTT.

This clone has only a few counts. The chain uses TRBV6-6 and TRBJ1-4; 8 nucleotides align to TRBD1. Germline V lookup: CDR1 MNHNY, CDR2 SVGAGI (reference sequence). This CDR3 comprises 15 residues. V trimming: 6 bases; J trimming: 0 bases; junction bases outside the gene matches: 3. The DNA for the CDR3 is TGTGCCAGCAGATTACAGGGGGCAACTAATGAAAAACTGTTTTTT. Translated: CASRLQGATNEKLFF.

This clone was seen a few times. V and J are TRBV28 and TRBJ2-5, with 8 bases identical to TRBD2. Germline lookup yields CDR1 MDHEN and CDR2 SYDVKM. V lost 8 bases, J lost 5 bases, and 10 bases stayed unmatched. CDR3 length: 14 residues. The CDR3 is CASGFGGARETQYF. CDR3 bases: TGTGCCAGCGGATTCGGGGGGGCCCGGGAGACCCAGTACTTC.

The genes are TRBV6-1 and TRBJ1-2, with a weak D call TRBD1 (5 bases). This CDR3 region has 13 residues. Looked up from germline, CDR1 is MNHNS and CDR2 is SASEGT. V lost 3 bases, J lost 9 bases, and 14 bases lay in between. CDR3 DNA sequence: TGTGCCAGCAGTGATCCGGCCAAGGGGAGCTACACCTTC. This sequence encodes CASSDPAKGSYTF.

The chain uses TRBV5-1 and TRBJ2-2; tentatively, D is TRBD1 (6 bases). V was shortened by 4 bases and J by 7 bases, with 17 bases between the two germline ends. Per the germline V gene, CDR1 is SGHRS and CDR2 is YFSETQ. The CDR3 loop spans 15 amino acids. CDR3 nucleotides: TGCGCCAGCAGCCCGGTCTCTACAGGGATCGGGGAGCTGTTTTTT. It specifies CASSPVSTGIGELFF.

This clone was seen once. This chain connects TRBV27 to TRBJ2-7; perhaps TRBD2 as D (5 bases). Trimming cost V 4 bases and J 0 bases, with 7 bases left between them. Germline CDR1 reads MNHEY; CDR2 reads SMNVEV (reference sequence). CDR3 length: 13 residues. The CDR3 bases are TGTGCCAGCAGTTCGGGGAGCTCCTACGAGCAGTACTTC. This sequence encodes CASSSGSSYEQYF.

The rearrangement links TRBV2 to TRBJ1-5, with TRBD1 as a possible D gene (5 bases). The CDR3 runs 14 residues. The V gene lost 4 bases and the J gene lost 4 bases, with 11 bases spanning the gap. Germline V lookup: CDR1 SNHLY, CDR2 FYNNEI. The CDR3 nucleotides are TGTGCCAGCAGTGTCCAGGGTGGGAATCAGCCCCAGCATTTT. Its translation is CASSVQGGNQPQHF.

The rearrangement links TRBV6-5 to TRBJ2-7, with 7 bases identical to TRBD2. The trim removed 5 bases at V and 4 bases at J, leaving 8 bases unmatched. This CDR3 spans 14 amino acids. Germline CDR1 reads MNHEY; CDR2 reads SVGAGI. The CDR3 region has the DNA TGTGCCAGCAGTCTGCGGACTAGTCGGTACGAGCAGTACTTC. This translates into CASSLRTSRYEQYF.

This clone was recorded a few times. The rearrangement links TRBV6-6 to TRBJ2-2; 7 bases map to TRBD2. Germline loops: CDR1 MNHNY, CDR2 SVGAGI (reference sequence). The CDR3 is 15 amino acids. Trimming took 3 bases from V and 8 from J; bases not matched to a gene: 9. The CDR3 DNA reads TGTGCCAGCAGTTATTCTCAGCGGGATAGGGGGGAGCTGTTTTTT. Protein: CASSYSQRDRGELFF.

This clone has just a few counts. The chain carries TRBV19 and TRBJ1-2, with D possibly matching TRBD1 (5 bases). Trimming left V 5 bases short and J 8 bases short, with 18 bases between. The CDR3 contains 14 residues. CDR1 and CDR2 from the germline V gene are LNHDA and SQIVND (reference sequence). The CDR3 DNA reads as TGTGCCAGTAGTCGGGCAGGGCCTCGGGCGGGCTACACCTTC. The encoded protein is CASSRAGPRAGYTF.

This clone has a handful of counts. Its ends do not fully match the called genes, so a read error is possible. Here the CDR3 reads CSSTPGGDTQYF. CDR3 nucleotides: TGTTCCAGCACCCCGGGGGGAGATACGCAGTATTTT. This chain connects TRBV7-9 to TRBJ2-3; 7 nucleotides align to TRBD2. Germline assignment: CDR1 SEHNR and CDR2 FQNEAQ (reference sequence). The CDR3 is 12 residues long. The entire variable domain, with the rest obtained from reference TRBV7-9 and TRBJ2-3, is as follows: DTGVSQNPRHKITKRGQNVTFRCDPISEHNRLYWYRQTLGQGPEFLTYFQNEAQLEKSRLLSDRFSAERPKGSFSTLEIQRTEQGDSAMYLCSSTPGGDTQYFGPGTRLTVL.

A few counts support this clone. The genes are TRBV4-3 and TRBJ2-6; D ambiguous. The V gene's germline CDR1 is LGHNA and CDR2 YSLEER. V was clipped by 0 bases and J by 2 bases, with 5 bases between them. This CDR3 has 15 residues. CDR3 in amino acids: CASSQDFAGANVLTF. In nucleotides, the CDR3 is TGCGCCAGCAGCCAAGATTTCGCTGGGGCCAACGTCCTGACTTTC.

The V call is TRBV29-1, the J call TRBJ1-3; 7 nucleotides line up with TRBD1. The CDR3 is 11 amino acids. In germline, CDR1 is SQVTM, CDR2 ANQGSEA. The CDR3: CTGTAGNTIYF. The CDR3 DNA reads TGCACCGGGACAGCTGGAAACACCATATATTTT.

The genes are TRBV5-4 and TRBJ1-1; TRBD1 is a possible D gene (5 bases). Germline loops: CDR1 SGHNT, CDR2 YYREEE (reference sequence). The CDR3 contains 15 residues. The V gene lost 4 bases and the J gene lost 4 bases, with 17 bases spanning the gap. For the CDR3, the DNA is TGTGCCAGCAGCGGGCGGGGCAGGGAGGGCACTGAAGCTTTCTTT. Translated: CASSGRGREGTEAFF.

This sequence joins TRBV5-1 and TRBJ2-5, with 10 nucleotides matching TRBD2. V shed 1 base, J shed 5 bases, and the junction held 2 bases outside the gene matches. This CDR3 spans 14 amino acids. The germline CDR1 and CDR2 sequences are SGHRS and YFSETQ. The CDR3 coding sequence is TGCGCCAGCAGCTTGCTAGCGGGGGAGGAGACCCAGTACTTC. It is translated as CASSLLAGEETQYF.

The chain couples TRBV15 to TRBJ2-1; D uncertain. The ends were cut back, 4 bases at V and 6 bases at J, with 16 bases in the middle. The germline CDR1 and CDR2 sequences are LNHNV and YYDKDF (reference sequence). The CDR3 is 15 amino acids. This chain's CDR3 is CATSIVPSVVNEQFF. The CDR3 nucleotides read TGTGCCACCAGCATAGTACCAAGTGTTGTCAATGAGCAGTTCTTC.

With respect to this clone: The junction does not match germline at one end; this may be a read error. Here the CDR3 DNA reads TGTTCCAGCAGCTTAGTCGGTAACACTGAAGCTTTCTTT. This gives the protein CSSSLVGNTEAFF. The chain recombines TRBV7-9 with TRBJ1-1; D is ambiguous. This CDR3 comprises 13 residues. CDR1 and CDR2 (germline): SEHNR, FQNEAQ (reference sequence).

The chain employs TRBV5-4 and TRBJ2-3, with 7 bases identical to TRBD2. This CDR3 contains 14 residues. V trimming: 9 bases; J trimming: 2 bases; junction bases outside the gene matches: 9. CDR1 and CDR2 from the germline V gene are SGHNT and YYREEE (reference sequence). Written as DNA, the CDR3 is TGTGCCACGCGGACTAGTCCATACACAGATACGCAGTATTTT. This gives the protein CATRTSPYTDTQYF.

This sequence joins TRBV9 and TRBJ2-3, with 8 bases aligning to TRBD2. V lost 3 bases, J lost 9 bases, and 18 bases stayed unmatched. Germline V gives CDR1 SGDLS, CDR2 YYNGEE. There are 17 residues in the CDR3. The CDR3 DNA is TGTGCCAGCAGCGCCCCCCTAGGAGCGGGGGTCCTTGGAACGCAGTATTTT. This sequence encodes CASSAPLGAGVLGTQYF.

The chain joins TRBV6-5 to TRBJ1-6; TRBD1 matches at 7 bases. There are 15 residues in the CDR3. Germline lookup yields CDR1 MNHEY and CDR2 SVGAGI. The V gene end was trimmed by 5 bases and the J gene end by 7 bases; junction bases not matched to a gene: 8. This CDR3 reads CASSPPGQKNSPLHF. The CDR3 DNA is TGTGCCAGCAGTCCACCGGGACAGAAAAATTCACCCCTCCACTTT.